This T cell receptor (beta chain) was sequenced in a study of blood T cells in healthy people across ages (dated by TCRdb to 2013 to 2016). Study-level background: In model experiments, roughly one uniquely barcoded TCR beta cDNA molecule per two T cells was captured by template switching. The study measured age-related changes in TCR beta repertoire diversity using deep sequencing normalized with unique cDNA molecular identifiers. Donors were grouped into four age groups: young (average 16 years), middle-aged (roughly 40), aged (approximately 58) and long-lived (approximately 81). Donors of different ages were randomly distributed across sequencing lanes to avoid experimental bias. For two donors (one aged 18 to 30 and one aged 80 or older), the study analyzed two additional independent replicas of 1 million unique cDNA reads from the same blood draw.

What the study reported, not specific to this receptor: Bulk unsorted PBMC profiling prevented conclusive comparison of naive and antigen-experienced compartments. Estimates of total diversity based on one million sequenced T cells were regarded as lower bounds and as underestimates. There was a strong correlation between observed TCR beta diversity and the percentage of naive T cells measured by flow cytometry. As age increased, observed TCR beta diversity per million T cells dropped in a roughly linear way, and a significant reduction was already evident by age around 41. The CMV infection status of donors was not known, potentially confounding age-related changes in expanded clonotypes. Compared with the aged group, the long-lived group had more naive CD4+ T cells, fewer expanded clones and increased TCR diversity, a pattern suggesting age selection.

Systemically healthy Caucasian individuals from Russia, 35 to 40 in total and aged roughly 6 to 90 years, were included as donors. Approximately 9.3 milliliters of peripheral blood were drawn from each donor into EDTA-treated Vacutainer tubes. PBMCs were isolated by Ficoll-Paque density-gradient centrifugation, with at least 7 million obtained per sample. Total RNA, at least 5 micrograms per sample, was extracted from PBMCs with Trizol reagent. For every donor, an aliquot of PBMCs went through flow cytometry to measure the percentages of naive CD45RAhigh/CD27high T cells. Only a few counts were recorded for this clonotype. What antigen it recognizes has not been identified. No base qualities exist here, and no much larger clone lies one base off it. CDR1 and CDR2 are read off the germline V gene as MGHDK and SYGVNS. At the junction V is shortened by 4 bases and J by 2 bases, with 20 bases in between. The CDR3 has 17 amino acids, counting the end cysteine and phenylalanine. Of all the DNA, just the CDR3 is kept, 51 bases in frame from base 1.

Libraries came from 5' RACE. Sequencing relied on an Illumina HiSeq 2500. A second PCR of roughly 7 to 11 cycles was run with a J-beta primer mix and a sample-barcoded 5' primer. Each TCR beta cDNA molecule received a unique molecular identifier from a template-switch 5' adaptor carrying 12 random nucleotides. At least 2.5 million CDR3-containing paired-end reads were obtained from each sample. All of the RNA was converted into first-strand cDNA using the Mint cDNA synthesis kit, with a TRBC-specific oligonucleotide serving as the primer. After uracil-DNA glycosylase treatment, a first 18-cycle PCR used universal primers M1SS and BC2_uni_R on all cDNA. The study's own analysis went as follows. For normalization, 1 million high-quality reads were randomly selected from each sample, with every read carrying a distinct molecular identifier. Instead of being binned into consensus sequences, reads that shared molecular identifiers were thrown out. MiTCR, run with a Q25 quality threshold and the strictest error-elimination algorithm, handled CDR3 identification, clonotype clustering and error correction. A nonparametric unseen species model using Euler transformation provided a lower-bound estimate of total TCR beta diversity. The public reads were quality trimmed at Q25 with fastp and then assembled into clones with MiXCR by TCRdb, keeping productive beta chains. CDR3 protein duplicates are merged, each entry listing the most common genes and DNA. The V and J calls shown here were made by TCRdb, not taken from the authors' results. Present in this sample are about 1,400,000 distinct CDR3 sequences, 40% to 50% of which were seen just once. 7.9% of the sample lies in the top ten.

This receptor was obtained from a woman aged 18-29 years in good health. Recombination connected TRBV25-1 to TRBJ2-5; the D gene cannot be resolved beyond TRBD1 or TRBD2, each matching 6 bases. The sequenced material came from blood. This receptor carries the CDR3 CASSVGRGGIRQETQYF. The bases read TGTGCCAGCAGTGTTGGAAGAGGGGGGATAAGACAAGAGACCCAGTACTTC.